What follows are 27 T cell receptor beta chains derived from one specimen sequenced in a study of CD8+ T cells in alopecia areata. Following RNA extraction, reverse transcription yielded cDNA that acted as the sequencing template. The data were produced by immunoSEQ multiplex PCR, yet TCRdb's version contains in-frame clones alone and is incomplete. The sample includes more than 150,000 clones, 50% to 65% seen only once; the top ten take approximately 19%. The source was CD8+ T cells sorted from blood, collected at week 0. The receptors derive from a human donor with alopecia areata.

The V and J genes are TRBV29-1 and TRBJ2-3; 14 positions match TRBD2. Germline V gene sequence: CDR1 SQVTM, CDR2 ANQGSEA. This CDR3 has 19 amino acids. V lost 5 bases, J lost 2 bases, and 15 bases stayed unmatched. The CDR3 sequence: CSVPTLALGLAGATDTQYF. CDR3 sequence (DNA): TGCAGCGTTCCTACCTTGGCCTTGGGACTAGCGGGGGCCACAGATACGCAGTATTTT.

The CDR3 DNA follows: TGTGCCTGGAGCCTCGGATTTGGTTACGAGCAGTACTTC. It specifies CAWSLGFGYEQYF. The V call is TRBV30, the J call TRBJ2-7; no definite D call. V gave up 3 bases and J gave up 4 bases, with 13 bases separating them. CDR3 length: 13 amino acids. CDR1 is GTSNPN and CDR2 is SVGIG in the germline V gene (reference sequence).

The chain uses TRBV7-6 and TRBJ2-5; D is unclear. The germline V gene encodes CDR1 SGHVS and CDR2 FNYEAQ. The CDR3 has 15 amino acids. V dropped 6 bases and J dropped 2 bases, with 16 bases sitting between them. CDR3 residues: CASRLNQAKQETQYF. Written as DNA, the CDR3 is TGTGCCAGCAGACTCAATCAGGCAAAACAAGAGACCCAGTACTTC.

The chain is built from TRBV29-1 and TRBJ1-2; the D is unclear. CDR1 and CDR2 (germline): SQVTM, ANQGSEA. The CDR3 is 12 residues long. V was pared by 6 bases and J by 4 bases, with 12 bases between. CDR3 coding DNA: TGCAGCGTGAACCAGGCGGTCTATGGCTACACCTTC. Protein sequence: CSVNQAVYGYTF.

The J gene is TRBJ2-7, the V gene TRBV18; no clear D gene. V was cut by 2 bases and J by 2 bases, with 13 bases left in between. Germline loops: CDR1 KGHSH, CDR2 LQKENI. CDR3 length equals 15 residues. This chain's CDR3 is CASSPDQSLAYEQYF. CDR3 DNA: TGTGCCAGCTCACCAGATCAGAGCCTAGCCTACGAGCAGTACTTC.

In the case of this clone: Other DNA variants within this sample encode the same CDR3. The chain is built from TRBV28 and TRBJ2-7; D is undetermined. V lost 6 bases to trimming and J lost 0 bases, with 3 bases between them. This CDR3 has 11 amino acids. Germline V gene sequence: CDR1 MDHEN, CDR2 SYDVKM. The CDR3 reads CASSSSYEQYF. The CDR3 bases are TGTGCCAGCAGCTCCTCCTACGAGCAGTACTTC.

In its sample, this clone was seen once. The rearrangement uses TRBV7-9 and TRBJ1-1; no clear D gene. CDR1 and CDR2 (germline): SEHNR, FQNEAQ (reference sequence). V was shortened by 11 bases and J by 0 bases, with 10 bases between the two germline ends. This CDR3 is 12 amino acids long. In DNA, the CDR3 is TGTGCCGTAACCGAGATGAACACTGAAGCTTTCTTT. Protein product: CAVTEMNTEAFF.

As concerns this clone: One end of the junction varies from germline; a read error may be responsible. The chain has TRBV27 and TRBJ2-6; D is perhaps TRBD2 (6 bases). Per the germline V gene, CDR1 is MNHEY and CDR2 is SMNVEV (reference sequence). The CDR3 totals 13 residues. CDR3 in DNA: TGTGCCAGCAGTGAGAGGAGGGCTAACGTCCTGACTTTC. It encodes CASSERRANVLTF.

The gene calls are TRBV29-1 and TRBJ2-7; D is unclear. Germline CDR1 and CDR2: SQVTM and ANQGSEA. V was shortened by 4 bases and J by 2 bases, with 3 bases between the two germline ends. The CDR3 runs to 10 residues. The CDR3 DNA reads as TGCAGCGTTGGGACCTACGAGCAGTACTTC. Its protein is CSVGTYEQYF.

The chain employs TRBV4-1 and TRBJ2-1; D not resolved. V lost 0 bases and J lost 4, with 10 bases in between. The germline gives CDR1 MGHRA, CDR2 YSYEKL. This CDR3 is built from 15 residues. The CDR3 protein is CASSQDPQGYNEQFF. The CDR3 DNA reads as TGCGCCAGCAGCCAAGACCCCCAAGGGTACAATGAGCAGTTCTTC.

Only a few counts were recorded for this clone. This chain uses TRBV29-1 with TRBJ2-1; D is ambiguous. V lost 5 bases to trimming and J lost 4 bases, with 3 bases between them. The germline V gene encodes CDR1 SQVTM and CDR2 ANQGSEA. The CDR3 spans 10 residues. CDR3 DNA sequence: TGCAGCGTTCTTTACAATGAGCAGTTCTTC. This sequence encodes CSVLYNEQFF.

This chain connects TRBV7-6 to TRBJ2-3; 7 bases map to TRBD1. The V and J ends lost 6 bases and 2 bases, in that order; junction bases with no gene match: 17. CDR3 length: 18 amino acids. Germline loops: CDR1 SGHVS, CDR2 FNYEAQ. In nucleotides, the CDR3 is TGTGCCAGCAGTCCCCTACCTATTGACAGGGCCAACACAGATACGCAGTATTTT. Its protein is CASSPLPIDRANTDTQYF. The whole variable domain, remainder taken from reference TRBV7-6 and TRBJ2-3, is GAGVSQSPRYKVTKRGQDVALRCDPISGHVSLYWYRQALGQGPEFLTYFNYEAQQDKSGLPNDRFSAERPEGSISTLTIQRTEQRDSAMYRCASSPLPIDRANTDTQYFGPGTRLTVL.

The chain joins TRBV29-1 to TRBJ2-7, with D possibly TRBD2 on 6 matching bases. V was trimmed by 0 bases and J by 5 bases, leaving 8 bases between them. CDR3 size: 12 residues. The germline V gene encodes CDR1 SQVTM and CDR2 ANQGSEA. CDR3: CSVEEGGDEQYF. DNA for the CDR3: TGCAGCGTTGAAGAGGGGGGAGACGAGCAGTACTTC.

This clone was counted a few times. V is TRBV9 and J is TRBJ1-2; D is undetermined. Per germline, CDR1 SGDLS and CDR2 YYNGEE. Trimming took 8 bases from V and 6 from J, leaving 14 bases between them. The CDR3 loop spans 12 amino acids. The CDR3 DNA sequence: TGTGCCAGTCGCCGGCGGGAAGATGGCTACACCTTC. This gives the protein CASRRREDGYTF.

CDR3 nucleotide sequence: TGTGCCAGCAGCAGAGACGACTACGAGCAGTACTTC. Protein product: CASSRDDYEQYF. The chain couples TRBV25-1 to TRBJ2-7; D gene unclear. Germline-derived CDR1 and CDR2 are MGHDK and SYGVNS. The length of the CDR3 is 12 residues. V lost 6 bases, J lost 3 bases, and 9 bases lay in between.

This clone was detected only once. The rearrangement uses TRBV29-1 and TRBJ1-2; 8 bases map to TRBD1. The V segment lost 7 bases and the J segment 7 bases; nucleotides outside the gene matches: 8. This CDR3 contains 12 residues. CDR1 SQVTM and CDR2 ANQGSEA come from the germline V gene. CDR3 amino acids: CSAMTGDAGYTF. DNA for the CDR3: TGCAGCGCCATGACAGGGGACGCTGGCTACACCTTC.

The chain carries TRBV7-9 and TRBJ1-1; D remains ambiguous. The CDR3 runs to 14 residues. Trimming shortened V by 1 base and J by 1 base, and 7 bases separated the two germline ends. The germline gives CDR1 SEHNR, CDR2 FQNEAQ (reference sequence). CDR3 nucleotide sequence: TGTGCCAGCAGCTTAGGGGGAACGAACACTGAAGCTTTCTTT. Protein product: CASSLGGTNTEAFF.

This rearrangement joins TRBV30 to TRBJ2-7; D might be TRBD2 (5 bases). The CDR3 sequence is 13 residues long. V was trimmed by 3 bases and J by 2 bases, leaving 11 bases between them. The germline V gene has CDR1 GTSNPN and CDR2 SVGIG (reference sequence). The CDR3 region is CAWRLSGTYEQYF. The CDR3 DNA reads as TGTGCCTGGAGGCTAAGCGGAACCTACGAGCAGTACTTC.

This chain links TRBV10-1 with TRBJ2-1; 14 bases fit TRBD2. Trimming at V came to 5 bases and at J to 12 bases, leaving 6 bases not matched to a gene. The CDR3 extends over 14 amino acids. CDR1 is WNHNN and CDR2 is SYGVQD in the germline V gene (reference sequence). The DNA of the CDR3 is TGCGCCAGCAGTCTGACTAGCGGGGGGGATAGGCAGTTCTTC. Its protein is CASSLTSGGDRQFF.

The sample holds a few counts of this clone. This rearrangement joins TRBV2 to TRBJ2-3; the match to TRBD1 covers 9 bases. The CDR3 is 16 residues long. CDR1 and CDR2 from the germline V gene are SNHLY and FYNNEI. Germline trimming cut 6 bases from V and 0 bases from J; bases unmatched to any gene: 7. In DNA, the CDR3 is TGTGCCAGCAGCTCGGGACAGGGAAGAAGCACAGATACGCAGTATTTT. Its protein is CASSSGQGRSTDTQYF.

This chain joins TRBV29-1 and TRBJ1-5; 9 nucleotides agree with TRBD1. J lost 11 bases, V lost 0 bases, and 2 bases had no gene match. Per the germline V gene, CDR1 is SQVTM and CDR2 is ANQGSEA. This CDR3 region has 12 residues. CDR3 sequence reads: CSVEEDRGSQHF. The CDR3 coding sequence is TGCAGCGTTGAAGAGGACAGGGGATCCCAGCATTTT.

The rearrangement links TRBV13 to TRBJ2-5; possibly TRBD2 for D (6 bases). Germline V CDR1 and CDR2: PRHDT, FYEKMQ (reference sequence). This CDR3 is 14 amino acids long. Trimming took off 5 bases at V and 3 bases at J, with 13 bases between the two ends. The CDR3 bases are TGTGCCAGCAGCGCGGGACTGGCAGAAGAGACCCAGTACTTC. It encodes CASSAGLAEETQYF.

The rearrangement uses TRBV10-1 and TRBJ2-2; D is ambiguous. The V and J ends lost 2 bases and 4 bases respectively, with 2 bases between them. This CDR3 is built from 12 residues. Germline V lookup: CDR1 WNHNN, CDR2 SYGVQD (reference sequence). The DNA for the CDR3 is TGCGCCAGCAGTGAGGGCACCGGGGAGCTGTTTTTT. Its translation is CASSEGTGELFF.

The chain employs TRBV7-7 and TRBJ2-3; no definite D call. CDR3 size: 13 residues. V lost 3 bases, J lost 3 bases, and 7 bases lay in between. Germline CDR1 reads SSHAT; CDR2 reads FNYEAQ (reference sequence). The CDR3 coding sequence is TGTGCCAGCAGCTTTGCTAAAACAGATACGCAGTATTTT. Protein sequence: CASSFAKTDTQYF.

In DNA form, the CDR3 reads TGTGCCAGCAGTCCCTCTGCAGGACAGGCACACTACGAGCAGTACTTC. Residues: CASSPSAGQAHYEQYF. The chain has TRBV27 and TRBJ2-7; 7 bases line up with TRBD1. The CDR3 sequence is 16 residues long. CDR1 and CDR2 (germline): MNHEY, SMNVEV (reference sequence). Losses at the gene ends were 5 bases for V and 3 bases for J; bases not matched to a gene: 13.

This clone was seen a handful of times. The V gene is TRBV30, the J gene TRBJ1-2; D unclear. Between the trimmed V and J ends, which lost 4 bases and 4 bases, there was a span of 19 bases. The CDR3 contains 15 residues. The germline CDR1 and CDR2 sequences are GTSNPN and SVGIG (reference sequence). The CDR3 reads CAWTNTAGVFYGYTF. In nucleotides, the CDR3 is TGTGCCTGGACAAACACCGCAGGAGTATTCTATGGCTACACCTTC.

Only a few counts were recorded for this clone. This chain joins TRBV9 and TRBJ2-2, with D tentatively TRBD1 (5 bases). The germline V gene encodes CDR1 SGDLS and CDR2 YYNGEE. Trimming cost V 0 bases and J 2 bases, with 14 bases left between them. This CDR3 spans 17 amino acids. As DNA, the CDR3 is TGTGCCAGCAGCGTAGCCCTAGGACACCCCAACACCGGGGAGCTGTTTTTT. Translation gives CASSVALGHPNTGELFF.